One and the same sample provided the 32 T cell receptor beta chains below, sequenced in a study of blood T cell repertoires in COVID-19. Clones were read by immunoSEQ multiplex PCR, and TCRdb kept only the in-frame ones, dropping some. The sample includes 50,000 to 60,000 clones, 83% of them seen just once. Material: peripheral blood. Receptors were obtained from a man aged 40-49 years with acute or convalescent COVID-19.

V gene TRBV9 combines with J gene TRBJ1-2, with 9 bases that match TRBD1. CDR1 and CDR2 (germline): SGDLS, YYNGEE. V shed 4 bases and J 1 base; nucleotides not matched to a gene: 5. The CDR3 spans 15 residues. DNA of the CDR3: TGTGCCAGCAGCACCCGACAGGGGGATAACTATGGCTACACCTTC. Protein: CASSTRQGDNYGYTF.

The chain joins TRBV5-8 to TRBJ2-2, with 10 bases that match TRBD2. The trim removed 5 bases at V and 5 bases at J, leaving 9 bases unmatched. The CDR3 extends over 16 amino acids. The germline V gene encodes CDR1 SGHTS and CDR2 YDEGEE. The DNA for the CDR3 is TGTGCCAGCAGTCTTCTAGCGGGAGTCGGTACCGGGGAGCTGTTTTTT. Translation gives CASSLLAGVGTGELFF.

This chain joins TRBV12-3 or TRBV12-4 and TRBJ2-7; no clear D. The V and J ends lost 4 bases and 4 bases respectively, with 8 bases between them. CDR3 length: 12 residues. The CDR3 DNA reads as TGTGCCAGCAGTTCCCAACTTTACGAGCAGTACTTC. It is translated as CASSSQLYEQYF.

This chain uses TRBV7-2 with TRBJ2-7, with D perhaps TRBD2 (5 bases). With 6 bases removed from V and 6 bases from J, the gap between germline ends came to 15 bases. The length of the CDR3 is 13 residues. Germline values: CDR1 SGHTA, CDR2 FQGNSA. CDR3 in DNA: TGTGCCAGCAGTACCGGGATCGGTGTCGAGCAGTACTTC. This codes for CASSTGIGVEQYF.

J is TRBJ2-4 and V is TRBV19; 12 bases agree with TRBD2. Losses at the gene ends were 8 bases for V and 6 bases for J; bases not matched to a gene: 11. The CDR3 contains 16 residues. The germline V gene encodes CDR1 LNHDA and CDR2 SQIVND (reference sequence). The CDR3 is CASSSSGGGAGNIQYF. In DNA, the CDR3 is TGTGCCAGTTCCTCTAGCGGGGGGGGAGCGGGAAACATTCAGTACTTC.

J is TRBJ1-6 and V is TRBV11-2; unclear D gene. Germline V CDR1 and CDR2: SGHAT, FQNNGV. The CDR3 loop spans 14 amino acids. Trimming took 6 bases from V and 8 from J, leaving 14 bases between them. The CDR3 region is CASRAGRSDSPLHF. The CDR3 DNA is TGTGCCAGCAGGGCTGGGAGGAGTGATTCACCCCTCCACTTT.

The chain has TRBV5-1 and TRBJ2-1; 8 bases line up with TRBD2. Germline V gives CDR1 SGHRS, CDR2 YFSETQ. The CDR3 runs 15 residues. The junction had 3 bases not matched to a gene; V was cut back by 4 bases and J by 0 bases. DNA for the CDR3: TGCGCCAGCAGCCTCAGCGGGAGCTCCTACAATGAGCAGTTCTTC. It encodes CASSLSGSSYNEQFF.

The CDR3 coding sequence is TGTGCCAGCAGTGAAGCGCTTCTTCGCAGCAATGAGCAGTTCTTC. It is translated as CASSEALLRSNEQFF. The chain uses TRBV6-1 and TRBJ2-1, with D unclear. Per the germline V gene, CDR1 is MNHNS and CDR2 is SASEGT. Trimming pared 0 bases from V and 6 bases from J, leaving 12 bases between. CDR3 length: 15 residues.

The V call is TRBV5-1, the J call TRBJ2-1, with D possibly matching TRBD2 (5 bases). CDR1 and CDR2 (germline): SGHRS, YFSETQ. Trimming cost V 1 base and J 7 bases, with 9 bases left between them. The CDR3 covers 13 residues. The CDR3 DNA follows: TGCGCCAGCAGCTTGATGGGAGAGAATGAGCAGTTCTTC. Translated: CASSLMGENEQFF. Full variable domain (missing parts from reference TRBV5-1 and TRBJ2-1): KAGVTQTPRYLIKTRGQQVTLSCSPISGHRSVSWYQQTPGQGLQFLFEYFSETQRNKGNFPGRFSGRQFSNSRSEMNVSTLELGDSALYLCASSLMGENEQFFGPGTRLTVL.

CDR3: CASSLGGRETQYF. The CDR3 DNA follows: TGTGCCAGCAGTTTAGGGGGCAGGGAGACCCAGTACTTC. The chain employs TRBV28 and TRBJ2-5, with D maybe TRBD1 (6 bases). V was trimmed by 2 bases and J by 5 bases, leaving 9 bases between them. CDR3 size: 13 residues. The V gene's germline CDR1 is MDHEN and CDR2 SYDVKM.

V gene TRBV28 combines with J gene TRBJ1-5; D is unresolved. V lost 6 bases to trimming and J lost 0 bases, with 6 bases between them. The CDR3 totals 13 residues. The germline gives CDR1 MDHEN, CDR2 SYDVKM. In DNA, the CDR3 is TGTGCCAGCAGCAGGTATAGCAATCAGCCCCAGCATTTT. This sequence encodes CASSRYSNQPQHF.

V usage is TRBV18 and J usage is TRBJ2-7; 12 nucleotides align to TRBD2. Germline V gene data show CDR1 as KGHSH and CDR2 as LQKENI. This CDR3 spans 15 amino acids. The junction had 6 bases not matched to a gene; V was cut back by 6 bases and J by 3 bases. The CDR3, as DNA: TGTGCCAGCTCCCCTAGCGGGAGGGTTGTCTACGAGCAGTACTTC. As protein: CASSPSGRVVYEQYF.

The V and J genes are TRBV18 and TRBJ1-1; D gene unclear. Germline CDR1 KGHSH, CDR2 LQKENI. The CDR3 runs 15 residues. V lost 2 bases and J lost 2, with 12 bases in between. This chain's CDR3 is CASSPTAVINTEAFF. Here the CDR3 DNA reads TGTGCCAGCTCACCAACAGCTGTTATTAACACTGAAGCTTTCTTT. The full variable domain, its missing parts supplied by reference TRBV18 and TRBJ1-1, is NAGVMQNPRHLVRRRGQEARLRCSPMKGHSHVYWYRQLPEEGLKFMVYLQKENIIDESGMPKERFSAEFPKEGPSILRIQQVVRGDSAAYFCASSPTAVINTEAFFGQGTRLTVV.

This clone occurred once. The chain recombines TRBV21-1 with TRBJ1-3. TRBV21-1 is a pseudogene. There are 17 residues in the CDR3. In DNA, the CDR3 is TGTGCCAGCAGCAAATGGTTAGTGTGGGGAGGGGGAGACACCATATATTTT. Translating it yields CASSKWLVWGGGDTIYF.

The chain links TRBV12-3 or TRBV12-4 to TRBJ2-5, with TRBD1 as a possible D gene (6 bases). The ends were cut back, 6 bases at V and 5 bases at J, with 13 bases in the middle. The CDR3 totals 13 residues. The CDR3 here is CASRKQGYETQYF. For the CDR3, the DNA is TGTGCCAGCAGAAAACAGGGTTACGAGACCCAGTACTTC.

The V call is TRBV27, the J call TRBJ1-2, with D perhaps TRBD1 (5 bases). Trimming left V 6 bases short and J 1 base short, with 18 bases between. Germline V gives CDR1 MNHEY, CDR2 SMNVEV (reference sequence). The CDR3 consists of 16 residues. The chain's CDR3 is CASRRNGAASNYGYTF. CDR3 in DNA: TGTGCCAGCAGAAGAAATGGGGCGGCAAGTAACTATGGCTACACCTTC.

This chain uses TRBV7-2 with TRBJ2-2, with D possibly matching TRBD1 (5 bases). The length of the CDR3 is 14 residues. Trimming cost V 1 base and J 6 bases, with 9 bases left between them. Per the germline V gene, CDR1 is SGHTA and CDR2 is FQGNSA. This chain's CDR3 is CASSLGSRAGELFF. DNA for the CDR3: TGTGCCAGCAGCTTAGGGTCCAGGGCCGGGGAGCTGTTTTTT. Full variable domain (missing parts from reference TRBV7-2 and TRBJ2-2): GAGVSQSPSNKVTEKGKDVELRCDPISGHTALYWYRQSLGQGLEFLIYFQGNSAPDKSGLPSDRFSAERTGGSVSTLTIQRTQQEDSAVYLCASSLGSRAGELFFGEGSRLTVL.

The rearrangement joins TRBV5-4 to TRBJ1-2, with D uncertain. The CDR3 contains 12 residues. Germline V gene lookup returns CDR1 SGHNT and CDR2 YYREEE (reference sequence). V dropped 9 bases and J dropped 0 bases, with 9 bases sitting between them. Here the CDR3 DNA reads TGTGCCACGTCCGCGGCTAACTATGGCTACACCTTC. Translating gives CATSAANYGYTF.

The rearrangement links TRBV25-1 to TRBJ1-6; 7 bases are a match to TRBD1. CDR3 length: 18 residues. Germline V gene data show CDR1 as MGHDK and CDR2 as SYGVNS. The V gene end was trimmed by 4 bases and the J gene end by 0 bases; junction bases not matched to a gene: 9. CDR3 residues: CASSGGQRVSSYNSPLHF. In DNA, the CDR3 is TGTGCCAGCAGTGGGGGACAGCGCGTGAGCTCCTATAATTCACCCCTCCACTTT. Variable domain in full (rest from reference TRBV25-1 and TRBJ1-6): EADIYQTPRYLVIGTGKKITLECSQTMGHDKMYWYQQDPGMELHLIHYSYGVNSTEKGDLSSESTVSRIRTEHFPLTLESARPSHTSQYLCASSGGQRVSSYNSPLHFGNGTRLTVT.

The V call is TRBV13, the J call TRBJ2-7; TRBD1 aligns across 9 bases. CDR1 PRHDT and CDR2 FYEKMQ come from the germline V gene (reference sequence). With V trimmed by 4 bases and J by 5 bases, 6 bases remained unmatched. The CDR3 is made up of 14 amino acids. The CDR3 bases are TGTGCCAGCAGCTCCCCCGGGACAGGGAACGAGCAGTACGTC. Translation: CASSSPGTGNEQYV.

The CDR3 DNA sequence: TGTGCCTGGAGCCCTAAGGGGGCGTTTGAAAAACTGTTTTTT. Translating it yields CAWSPKGAFEKLFF. The J gene is TRBJ1-4, the V gene TRBV30; 7 bases match TRBD1. The length of the CDR3 is 14 residues. CDR1 is GTSNPN and CDR2 is SVGIG in the germline V gene (reference sequence). The V and J ends lost 3 bases and 7 bases, in that order; junction bases with no gene match: 8.

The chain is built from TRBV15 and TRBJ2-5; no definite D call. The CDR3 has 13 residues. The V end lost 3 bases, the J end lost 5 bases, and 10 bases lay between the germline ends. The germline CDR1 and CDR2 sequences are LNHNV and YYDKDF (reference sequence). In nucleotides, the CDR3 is TGTGCCACCAGCAGGCAGATTTCGGAGACCCAGTACTTC. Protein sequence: CATSRQISETQYF.

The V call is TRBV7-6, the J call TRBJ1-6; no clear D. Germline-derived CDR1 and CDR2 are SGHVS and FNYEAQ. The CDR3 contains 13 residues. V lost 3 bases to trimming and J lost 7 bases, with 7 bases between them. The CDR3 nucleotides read TGTGCCAGCAGCTTTTCGTTAAATTCACCCCTCCACTTT. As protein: CASSFSLNSPLHF.

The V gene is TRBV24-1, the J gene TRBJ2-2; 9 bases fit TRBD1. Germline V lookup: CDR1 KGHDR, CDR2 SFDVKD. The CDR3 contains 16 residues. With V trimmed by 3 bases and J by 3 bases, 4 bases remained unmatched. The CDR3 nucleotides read TGTGCCACCAGTGATACAGGGGGCGTCCACACCGGGGAGCTGTTTTTT. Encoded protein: CATSDTGGVHTGELFF.

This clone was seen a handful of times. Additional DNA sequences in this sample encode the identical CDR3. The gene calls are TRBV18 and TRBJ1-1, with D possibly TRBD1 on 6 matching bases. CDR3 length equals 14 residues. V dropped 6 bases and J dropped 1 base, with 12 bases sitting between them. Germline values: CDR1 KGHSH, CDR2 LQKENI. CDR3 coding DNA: TGTGCCAGCTCCCCCGGACAGACGAACACTGAAGCTTTCTTT. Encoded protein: CASSPGQTNTEAFF. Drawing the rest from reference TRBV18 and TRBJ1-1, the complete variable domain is NAGVMQNPRHLVRRRGQEARLRCSPMKGHSHVYWYRQLPEEGLKFMVYLQKENIIDESGMPKERFSAEFPKEGPSILRIQQVVRGDSAAYFCASSPGQTNTEAFFGQGTRLTVV.

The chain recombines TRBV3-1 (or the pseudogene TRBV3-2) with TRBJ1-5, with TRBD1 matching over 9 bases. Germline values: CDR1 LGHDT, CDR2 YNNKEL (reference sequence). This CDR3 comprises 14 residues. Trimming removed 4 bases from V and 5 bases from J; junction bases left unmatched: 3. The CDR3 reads CASSPRTGDQPQHF. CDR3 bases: TGTGCCAGCAGCCCACGGACAGGGGATCAGCCCCAGCATTTT.

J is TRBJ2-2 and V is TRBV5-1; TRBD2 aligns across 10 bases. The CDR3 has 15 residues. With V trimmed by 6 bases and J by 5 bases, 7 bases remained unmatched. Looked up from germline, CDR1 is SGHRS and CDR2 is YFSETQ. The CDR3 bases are TGCGCCAGCAACGGTAGCGGGAGGAAGACCGGGGAGCTGTTTTTT. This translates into CASNGSGRKTGELFF.

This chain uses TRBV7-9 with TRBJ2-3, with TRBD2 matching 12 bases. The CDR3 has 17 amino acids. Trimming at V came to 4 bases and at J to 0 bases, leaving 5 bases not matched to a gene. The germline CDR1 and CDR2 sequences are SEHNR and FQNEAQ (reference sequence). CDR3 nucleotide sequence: TGTGCCAGCAGCTCTGCCGGGACTAGCGGGAGCACAGATACGCAGTATTTT. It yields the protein CASSSAGTSGSTDTQYF.

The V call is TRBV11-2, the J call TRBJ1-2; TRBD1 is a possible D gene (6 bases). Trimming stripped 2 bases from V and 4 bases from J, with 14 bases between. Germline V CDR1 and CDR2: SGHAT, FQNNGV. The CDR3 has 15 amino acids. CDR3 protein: CASSLSPRQVYGYTF. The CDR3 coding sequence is TGTGCCAGCAGCTTATCTCCGAGACAGGTCTATGGCTACACCTTC.

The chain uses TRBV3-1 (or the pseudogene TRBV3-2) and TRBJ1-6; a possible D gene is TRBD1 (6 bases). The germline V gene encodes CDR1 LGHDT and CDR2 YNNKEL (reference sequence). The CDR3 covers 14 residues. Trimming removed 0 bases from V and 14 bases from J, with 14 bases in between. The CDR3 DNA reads TGTGCCAGCAGCCAAGACAGGGGCAGACTTGCCCTCCACTTT. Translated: CASSQDRGRLALHF.

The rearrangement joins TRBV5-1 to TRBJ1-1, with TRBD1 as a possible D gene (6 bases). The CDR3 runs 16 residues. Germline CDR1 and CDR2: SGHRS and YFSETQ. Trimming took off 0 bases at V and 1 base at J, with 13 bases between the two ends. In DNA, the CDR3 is TGCGCCAGCAGCTTGGCCCCACAGGGTACGAACACTGAAGCTTTCTTT. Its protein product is CASSLAPQGTNTEAFF.

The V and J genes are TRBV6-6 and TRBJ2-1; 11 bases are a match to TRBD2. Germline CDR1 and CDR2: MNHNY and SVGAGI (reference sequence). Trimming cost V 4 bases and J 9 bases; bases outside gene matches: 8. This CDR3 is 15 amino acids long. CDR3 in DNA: TGTGCCAGCAGTTCCAAACTAGCGGGAGCTGGTGAGCAGTTCTTC. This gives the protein CASSSKLAGAGEQFF.